This T cell receptor (beta chain) stems from a study of human T cells and chemical hapten exposure. Study overall: Minor pooled library volume differences mainly drove per-sample TCR yield variation. Study conclusions and caveats: Sensitizing to DPC left TCRs with a frequency above 1 in 1000 unaltered.

TCRdb reprocessed the RACE reads with MiXCR, giving one entry per CDR3 protein. Among 35,000 to 40,000 distinct CDR3 sequences, about 11% were seen once, and the ten largest hold roughly 6%. Time point meaning: pre-sensitization, week 0. As to treatment: therapeutic diphenylcyclopropenone sensitization with weekly scalp DPC. For this clonotype: Its antigen is unknown.

V was cut by 5 bases and J by 6 bases, with 11 bases left in between. Per germline, CDR1 GTSNPN and CDR2 SVGIG (reference sequence). This CDR3 spans 11 amino acids. The sequences come from whole blood, collected in connection with sensitization to the hapten diphenylcyclopropenone (DPC). The genes are TRBV30 and TRBJ2-7; maybe TRBD2 (5 bases). The receptor was isolated from a man aged 30-40 years with alopecia areata. Some clones in this sample may be carry-over from other donors' samples. DNA for the CDR3: TGTGCCTGGTCGGAGGAAGGCGAGCAGTACTTC. Amino acid sequence: CAWSEEGEQYF.